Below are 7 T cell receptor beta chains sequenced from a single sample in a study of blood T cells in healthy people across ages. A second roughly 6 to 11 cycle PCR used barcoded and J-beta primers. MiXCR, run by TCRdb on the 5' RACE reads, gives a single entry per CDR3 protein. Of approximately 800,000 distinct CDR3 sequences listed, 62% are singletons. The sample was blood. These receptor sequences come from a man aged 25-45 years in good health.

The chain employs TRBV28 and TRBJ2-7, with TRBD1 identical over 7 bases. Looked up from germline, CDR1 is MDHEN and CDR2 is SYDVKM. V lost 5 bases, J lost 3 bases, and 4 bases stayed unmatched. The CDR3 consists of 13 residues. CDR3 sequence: CASSGDSGYEQYF. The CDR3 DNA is TGTGCCAGCAGTGGGGACAGTGGCTACGAGCAGTACTTC.

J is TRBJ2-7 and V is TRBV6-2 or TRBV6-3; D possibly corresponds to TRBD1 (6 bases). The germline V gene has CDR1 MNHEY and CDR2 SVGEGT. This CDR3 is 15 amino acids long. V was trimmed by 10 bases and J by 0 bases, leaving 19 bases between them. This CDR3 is CANPSGLGGSYEQYF. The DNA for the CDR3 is TGTGCCAACCCCTCGGGCCTAGGGGGCTCCTACGAGCAGTACTTC.

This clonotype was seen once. In DNA form, the CDR3 reads TGTGCCTGGATCTCGGGGCAGGGGTCCTACGAGCAGTACTTC. Translation: CAWISGQGSYEQYF. J is TRBJ2-7 and V is TRBV30, with D perhaps matching TRBD1 (6 bases). Trimming removed 4 bases at V and 1 base at J, with 14 bases between. This CDR3 has 14 amino acids. In germline, CDR1 is GTSNPN, CDR2 SVGIG (reference sequence).

CDR3 bases: TGTGCCAGCAGTCTCGGAAACGGACAGTACAATGAGCAGTTCTTC. Translating it yields CASSLGNGQYNEQFF. The chain is built from TRBV7-3 and TRBJ2-1; weak D call: TRBD1 (6 bases). The germline V gene has CDR1 SGHTA and CDR2 FQGTGA. Trimming took 6 bases from V and 4 from J, leaving 16 bases between them. The CDR3 sequence is 15 residues long. The full variable domain, completed using reference TRBV7-3 and TRBJ2-1, is GAGVSQTPSNKVTEKGKYVELRCDPISGHTALYWYRQSLGQGPEFLIYFQGTGAADDSGLPNDRFFAVRPEGSVSTLKIQRTERGDSAVYLCASSLGNGQYNEQFFGPGTRLTVL.

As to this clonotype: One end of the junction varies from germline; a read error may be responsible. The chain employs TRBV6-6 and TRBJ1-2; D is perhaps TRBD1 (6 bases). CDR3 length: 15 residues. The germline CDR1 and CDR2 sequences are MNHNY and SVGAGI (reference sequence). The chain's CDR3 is CANSSPQGKNYGYTF. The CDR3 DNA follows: TGTGCCAACAGTTCCCCACAGGGAAAGAACTATGGCTACACCTTC.

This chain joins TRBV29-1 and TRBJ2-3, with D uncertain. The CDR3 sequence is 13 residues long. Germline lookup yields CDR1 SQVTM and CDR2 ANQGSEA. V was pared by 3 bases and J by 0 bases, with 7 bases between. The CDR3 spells CSVDDFSTDTQYF. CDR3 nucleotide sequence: TGCAGCGTTGATGACTTCAGCACAGATACGCAGTATTTT.

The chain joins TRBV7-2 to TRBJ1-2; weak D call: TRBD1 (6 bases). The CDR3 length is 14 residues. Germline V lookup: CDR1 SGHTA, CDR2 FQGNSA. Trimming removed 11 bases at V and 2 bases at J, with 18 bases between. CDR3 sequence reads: CAGGAGLINYGYTF. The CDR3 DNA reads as TGTGCCGGGGGGGCCGGACTGATAAACTATGGCTACACCTTC.